The 6 T cell receptor beta chains below all came from one sample that was sequenced in a study of PD-L1 blockade in urothelial cancer (dated by TCRdb to the late 2010s). Libraries came from the immunoSEQ multiplex PCR assay. Held by TCRdb, this immuneACCESS table contains in-frame sequences only and omits some clones. Under half of the omission traces to an unresolved V gene where checked; the cause of the rest is unknown. The sample table holds about 38,000 clones, of which approximately 82% were seen once. About a sixth of the sample lies in the top ten. The source material was PBMCs, sampled around atezolizumab (anti-PD-L1) treatment. The source is a man between 60 and 75 years old with urothelial cancer.

This chain joins TRBV5-1 and TRBJ2-7, with D maybe TRBD2 (5 bases). With 3 bases removed from V and 6 bases from J, the gap between germline ends came to 16 bases. Germline V gives CDR1 SGHRS, CDR2 YFSETQ. The CDR3 covers 14 residues. The CDR3 loop is CASSSRVSEGEQYF. For the CDR3, the DNA is TGCGCCAGCAGCTCCCGGGTCTCAGAGGGCGAGCAGTACTTC.

V gene TRBV27 combines with J gene TRBJ1-1; D perhaps matches TRBD1 (6 bases). The CDR3 totals 13 residues. Germline-derived CDR1 and CDR2 are MNHEY and SMNVEV (reference sequence). Deletions cut 6 bases from V and 5 bases from J, with 13 bases between. This CDR3 reads CASRSGVWTEAFF. CDR3 in DNA: TGTGCCAGCAGGTCAGGGGTTTGGACTGAAGCTTTCTTT.

V gene TRBV5-5 combines with J gene TRBJ2-6; D is ambiguous. Germline V CDR1 and CDR2: SGHKS, YYEKEE (reference sequence). Trimming shortened V by 6 bases and J by 0 bases, and 10 bases separated the two germline ends. The CDR3 spans 15 residues. The CDR3 sequence: CASTQTSSGANVLTF. In DNA form, the CDR3 reads TGTGCCAGCACTCAAACGAGCTCTGGGGCCAACGTCCTGACTTTC.

V gene TRBV7-9 combines with J gene TRBJ2-1; 12 bases are shared with TRBD2. Trimming removed 6 bases from V and 0 bases from J; junction bases left unmatched: 9. Germline CDR1 is SEHNR and CDR2 is FQNEAQ (reference sequence). The CDR3 runs to 18 residues. DNA of the CDR3: TGTGCCAGCAGGGCGACTAGCGGGAGAAGCAGCTCCTACAATGAGCAGTTCTTC. It is translated as CASRATSGRSSSYNEQFF.

The chain carries TRBV15 and TRBJ2-1, with 9 bases lining up with TRBD2. The J segment lost 12 bases and the V segment lost 0 bases, leaving 6 bases of the junction unmatched. CDR3 length: 14 residues. Germline-derived CDR1 and CDR2 are LNHNV and YYDKDF (reference sequence). This CDR3 reads CATSRDLAGMWQFF. CDR3 coding DNA: TGTGCCACCAGCAGAGACCTAGCGGGAATGTGGCAGTTCTTC. Full variable domain (outside the CDR3, taken from reference TRBV15 and TRBJ2-1): DAMVIQNPRYQVTQFGKPVTLSCSQTLNHNVMYWYQQKSSQAPKLLFHYYDKDFNNEADTPDNFQSRRPNTSFCFLDIRSPGLGDTAMYLCATSRDLAGMWQFFGPGTRLTVL.

This sequence joins TRBV5-4 and TRBJ1-2; 9 bases map to TRBD1. V dropped 4 bases and J dropped 7; count of bases not matched to a gene: 5. The CDR3 has 13 amino acids. The V gene's germline CDR1 is SGHNT and CDR2 YYREEE (reference sequence). In DNA form, the CDR3 reads TGTGCCAGCAGCCCTGGACAGGGGCTTGGCTACACCTTC. This encodes CASSPGQGLGYTF.